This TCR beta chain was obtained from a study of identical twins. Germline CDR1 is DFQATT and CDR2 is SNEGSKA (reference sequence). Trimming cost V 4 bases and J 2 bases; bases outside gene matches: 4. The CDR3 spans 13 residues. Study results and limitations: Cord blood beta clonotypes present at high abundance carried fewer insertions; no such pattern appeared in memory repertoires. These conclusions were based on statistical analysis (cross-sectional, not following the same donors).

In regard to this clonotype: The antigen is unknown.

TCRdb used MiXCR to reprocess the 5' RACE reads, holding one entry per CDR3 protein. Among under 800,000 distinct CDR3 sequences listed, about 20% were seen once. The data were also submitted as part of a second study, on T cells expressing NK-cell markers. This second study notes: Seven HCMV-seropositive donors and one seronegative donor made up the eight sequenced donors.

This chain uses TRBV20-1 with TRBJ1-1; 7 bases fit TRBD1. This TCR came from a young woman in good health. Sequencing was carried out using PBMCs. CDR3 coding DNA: TGCAGTGCTATCCGGGACAGTAACACTGAAGCTTTCTTT. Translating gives CSAIRDSNTEAFF.